Below are 25 T cell receptor beta chains sequenced from a single sample in a study of T cell changes during pregnancy in multiple sclerosis. Here immunoSEQ multiplex PCR was the method, and the copy in TCRdb shows in-frame clones only, minus some. The sample has some 85,000 clones, 90% to 95% seen once. The source material was peripheral blood, sampled in the third trimester of pregnancy. Every receptor here comes from a female donor with multiple sclerosis, enrolled in a pregnancy study.

The gene calls are TRBV2 and TRBJ2-2; possibly TRBD1 for D (5 bases). The ends were cut back, 3 bases at V and 7 bases at J, with 15 bases in the middle. Germline CDR1 and CDR2: SNHLY and FYNNEI. The CDR3 length is 15 residues. This CDR3 is CASSEAVPGHGELFF. CDR3 in DNA: TGTGCCAGCAGTGAGGCGGTTCCAGGGCACGGGGAGCTGTTTTTT.

The chain links TRBV7-2 to TRBJ2-1; TRBD2 aligns across 7 bases. V trimming: 6 bases; J trimming: 7 bases; junction bases outside the gene matches: 12. Germline V CDR1 and CDR2: SGHTA, FQGNSA. CDR3 size: 15 residues. CDR3 in DNA: TGTGCCAGCAGATCCAATAGCGGGTGGGTGAATGAGCAGTTCTTC. It codes for CASRSNSGWVNEQFF.

V usage is TRBV28 and J usage is TRBJ1-1; the match to TRBD1 covers 7 bases. The CDR3 loop spans 15 amino acids. Germline V gives CDR1 MDHEN, CDR2 SYDVKM. The junction had 2 bases not matched to a gene; V was cut back by 1 base and J by 0 bases. The DNA for the CDR3 is TGTGCCAGCAGTTTATTCGACAGGGTGAACACTGAAGCTTTCTTT. Its protein product is CASSLFDRVNTEAFF.

The CDR3 protein is CASSPTQGSDTEAFF. CDR3 in DNA: TGTGCCAGCAGCCCGACACAGGGGTCGGACACTGAAGCTTTCTTT. The chain recombines TRBV9 with TRBJ1-1; TRBD1 matches 7 bases. The CDR3 has 15 residues. J gave up 3 bases and V 4 bases, and 9 bases lay outside the gene matches. Germline CDR1 SGDLS, CDR2 YYNGEE.

V usage is TRBV21-1 and J usage is TRBJ1-5. TRBV21-1 is labeled a pseudogene. The CDR3 has 17 residues. The CDR3 DNA sequence: TGTGCCAGCAGCAACCCAGAAGGGGGGGAACCCAATCAGCCCCAGCATTTT. Encoded protein: CASSNPEGGEPNQPQHF.

This clone has a single count. The chain employs TRBV9 and TRBJ2-1; TRBD1 matches at 11 bases. Germline CDR1 SGDLS, CDR2 YYNGEE. V dropped 2 bases and J dropped 7; count of bases not matched to a gene: 5. This CDR3 has 15 residues. DNA for the CDR3: TGTGCCAGCAGCGTCAACGGACAGGGGGCGAATGAGCAGTTCTTC. As protein: CASSVNGQGANEQFF.

The chain is built from TRBV5-1 and TRBJ2-1; 7 bases are shared with TRBD2. The CDR3 sequence is 16 residues long. Germline CDR1 reads SGHRS; CDR2 reads YFSETQ. With 4 bases clipped from V and 4 bases from J, the junction kept 11 bases outside the gene matches. In DNA form, the CDR3 reads TGCGCCAGCAGCCGGGCCTCTAGCGGAAGTTACAATGAGCAGTTCTTC. It translates to CASSRASSGSYNEQFF. Combining the CDR3 with reference TRBV5-1 and TRBJ2-1 gives the whole variable domain KAGVTQTPRYLIKTRGQQVTLSCSPISGHRSVSWYQQTPGQGLQFLFEYFSETQRNKGNFPGRFSGRQFSNSRSEMNVSTLELGDSALYLCASSRASSGSYNEQFFGPGTRLTVL.

The chain combines TRBV7-9 with TRBJ2-7; 8 bases are shared with TRBD2. From germline, CDR1 is SEHNR and CDR2 FQNEAQ (reference sequence). The J segment lost 5 bases and the V segment lost 3 bases, leaving 6 bases of the junction unmatched. The CDR3 is made up of 14 amino acids. In DNA form, the CDR3 reads TGTGCCAGCAGCTTGGGGACTAGGGGGGACGAGCAGTACTTC. It translates to CASSLGTRGDEQYF.

V usage is TRBV28 and J usage is TRBJ2-1, with 15 bases aligning to TRBD2. Germline V gene sequence: CDR1 MDHEN, CDR2 SYDVKM. Trimming at V came to 8 bases and at J to 5 bases, leaving 7 bases not matched to a gene. This CDR3 is built from 16 residues. CDR3 nucleotides: TGTGCCAGCGGGGGGACTAGCGGGAGGTCACACAATGAGCAGTTCTTC. It codes for CASGGTSGRSHNEQFF.

This clone has only one observation. The chain is built from TRBV19 and TRBJ2-5, with 9 bases lining up with TRBD2. The CDR3 has 15 residues. Looked up from germline, CDR1 is LNHDA and CDR2 is SQIVND (reference sequence). V lost 1 base to trimming and J lost 3 bases; unmatched junction nucleotides: 3. CDR3 in amino acids: CASSIASGTEETQYF. The CDR3 DNA sequence: TGTGCCAGTAGTATAGCTAGCGGGACGGAAGAGACCCAGTACTTC.

The V and J genes are TRBV5-1 and TRBJ1-2, with D perhaps TRBD1 (6 bases). The germline gives CDR1 SGHRS, CDR2 YFSETQ. This CDR3 contains 13 residues. Trimming stripped 0 bases from V and 8 bases from J, with 11 bases between. CDR3 DNA: TGCGCCAGCAGCTTGGACAGGGCTCGAGGCTACACCTTC. It encodes CASSLDRARGYTF. Full variable domain (missing parts from reference TRBV5-1 and TRBJ1-2): KAGVTQTPRYLIKTRGQQVTLSCSPISGHRSVSWYQQTPGQGLQFLFEYFSETQRNKGNFPGRFSGRQFSNSRSEMNVSTLELGDSALYLCASSLDRARGYTFGSGTRLTVV.

This sequence joins TRBV6-5 and TRBJ2-1, with D possibly being TRBD2 (6 bases). The CDR3 runs to 14 residues. Germline V lookup: CDR1 MNHEY, CDR2 SVGAGI. V lost 5 bases and J 9 bases, leaving 17 bases between the germline ends. CDR3 coding DNA: TGTGCCAGCAGTACCCCCAAAGCCGGGGGTGAGCAGTTCTTC. Protein sequence: CASSTPKAGGEQFF.

The rearrangement links TRBV9 to TRBJ2-7; D unclear. V lost 4 bases and J 2 bases, leaving 13 bases between the germline ends. CDR3 length: 14 amino acids. Germline V gene lookup returns CDR1 SGDLS and CDR2 YYNGEE. CDR3 sequence: CASSPPHSPYEQYF. CDR3 DNA sequence: TGTGCCAGCAGCCCTCCCCACAGCCCCTACGAGCAGTACTTC.

This clone is a singleton in its sample. The rearrangement uses TRBV5-4 and TRBJ2-2; 9 nucleotides agree with TRBD1. With 9 bases clipped from V and 4 bases from J, the junction kept 13 bases outside the gene matches. Per germline, CDR1 SGHNT and CDR2 YYREEE (reference sequence). The CDR3 covers 16 residues. CDR3 in DNA: TGTGCCATCCGGGACAGGGACCCGTCGGGCACCGGGGAGCTGTTTTTT. It translates to CAIRDRDPSGTGELFF.

The rearrangement links TRBV6-6 to TRBJ2-7, with 8 bases identical to TRBD2. This CDR3 region has 15 residues. The V gene's germline CDR1 is MNHNY and CDR2 SVGAGI (reference sequence). J was trimmed by 4 bases and V by 5 bases; bases with no gene match: 10. CDR3 DNA: TGTGCCAGCAGTCTTCGACTAGCGCGGGATTACGAGCAGTACTTC. Translating gives CASSLRLARDYEQYF.

The chain couples TRBV14 to TRBJ2-2; the match to TRBD2 covers 7 bases. Trimming took 1 base from V and 1 from J; bases not matched to a gene: 12. Per the germline V gene, CDR1 is SGHDN and CDR2 is FVKESK. The CDR3 consists of 19 residues. The CDR3 DNA is TGTGCCAGCAGCCAAGTGGGGGAGCTAACGGGAGGGAACACCGGGGAGCTGTTTTTT. Protein sequence: CASSQVGELTGGNTGELFF. The full variable domain, its missing parts supplied by reference TRBV14 and TRBJ2-2, is EAGVTQFPSHSVIEKGQTVTLRCDPISGHDNLYWYRRVMGKEIKFLLHFVKESKQDESGMPNNRFLAERTGGTYSTLKVQPAELEDSGVYFCASSQVGELTGGNTGELFFGEGSRLTVL.

V usage is TRBV9 and J usage is TRBJ2-7; D is possibly TRBD1 (5 bases). The germline V gene has CDR1 SGDLS and CDR2 YYNGEE. The CDR3 loop spans 14 amino acids. Trimming took 3 bases from V and 5 from J, leaving 15 bases between them. The CDR3 bases are TGTGCCAGCAGCGAGACAGTCCGGGCCAACGAGCAGTACTTC. This translates into CASSETVRANEQYF. Drawing the rest from reference TRBV9 and TRBJ2-7, the complete variable domain is DSGVTQTPKHLITATGQRVTLRCSPRSGDLSVYWYQQSLDQGLQFLIQYYNGEERAKGNILERFSAQQFPDLHSELNLSSLELGDSALYFCASSETVRANEQYFGPGTRLTVT.

The chain joins TRBV5-1 to TRBJ1-1; D not certain. The germline gives CDR1 SGHRS, CDR2 YFSETQ. This CDR3 is 14 amino acids long. V shed 5 bases and J shed 3 bases, with 14 bases lying between them. For the CDR3, the DNA is TGCGCCAGCAGAGTTGGGCTTGCATACACTGAAGCTTTCTTT. It yields the protein CASRVGLAYTEAFF. The variable domain in full, completed from reference TRBV5-1 and TRBJ1-1, reads KAGVTQTPRYLIKTRGQQVTLSCSPISGHRSVSWYQQTPGQGLQFLFEYFSETQRNKGNFPGRFSGRQFSNSRSEMNVSTLELGDSALYLCASRVGLAYTEAFFGQGTRLTVV.

The rearrangement joins TRBV27 to TRBJ2-7, with 7 bases fitting TRBD1. This CDR3 contains 13 residues. Trimming removed 4 bases from V and 1 base from J; junction bases left unmatched: 1. Looked up from germline, CDR1 is MNHEY and CDR2 is SMNVEV (reference sequence). The DNA of the CDR3 is TGTGCCAGCAGTTCACAGGGGTCCTACGAGCAGTACTTC. It translates to CASSSQGSYEQYF.

The chain carries TRBV2 and TRBJ2-7; possible D gene TRBD2, 6 bases. Germline-derived CDR1 and CDR2 are SNHLY and FYNNEI. Between the trimmed V and J ends, which lost 7 bases and 0 bases, there was a span of 10 bases. The CDR3 covers 13 residues. The CDR3 DNA is TGTGCCAGCATGGGGGGTAGCTCCTACGAGCAGTACTTC. It encodes CASMGGSSYEQYF.

J is TRBJ2-1 and V is TRBV13; 7 nucleotides agree with TRBD2. With V trimmed by 6 bases and J by 10 bases, 12 bases remained unmatched. CDR1 and CDR2 from the germline V gene are PRHDT and FYEKMQ (reference sequence). This CDR3 spans 14 amino acids. CDR3 in DNA: TGTGCCAGCAGGCTCGGGCGGGAGATAGGGGAGCAGTTCTTC. Its protein is CASRLGREIGEQFF. Full variable domain (rest looked up from reference TRBV13 and TRBJ2-1): AAGVIQSPRHLIKEKRETATLKCYPIPRHDTVYWYQQGPGQDPQFLISFYEKMQSDKGSIPDRFSAQQFSDYHSELNMSSLELGDSALYFCASRLGREIGEQFFGPGTRLTVL.

A note on this clone: At the DNA level, this CDR3 is encoded by other sequences in the same sample as well. The chain uses TRBV5-1 and TRBJ2-5, with 7 bases lining up with TRBD2. Germline loops: CDR1 SGHRS, CDR2 YFSETQ. The junction had 2 bases not matched to a gene; V was cut back by 4 bases and J by 2 bases. The CDR3 consists of 13 residues. CDR3 nucleotide sequence: TGCGCCAGCAGCCCGGGACTACAAGAGACCCAGTACTTC. This gives the protein CASSPGLQETQYF.

The chain combines TRBV2 with TRBJ2-7; unclear D gene. Looked up from germline, CDR1 is SNHLY and CDR2 is FYNNEI. CDR3 length: 14 amino acids. V was clipped by 5 bases and J by 2 bases, with 13 bases between them. The CDR3 nucleotides read TGTGCCAGCAGTCCCCCCGCCTATACCTACGAGCAGTACTTC. It translates to CASSPPAYTYEQYF.

The chain combines TRBV27 with TRBJ2-1; a weak D match, TRBD1 (6 bases). Germline values: CDR1 MNHEY, CDR2 SMNVEV (reference sequence). Trimming cost V 1 base and J 9 bases, with 13 bases left between them. CDR3 size: 14 residues. The CDR3 here is CASSLWAGTLEQFF. CDR3 coding DNA: TGTGCCAGCAGTTTATGGGCAGGGACACTTGAGCAGTTCTTC.

Regarding this clone: Other DNA sequences from this sample encode an identical CDR3 as well. This chain connects TRBV5-1 to TRBJ2-1; 13 positions match TRBD2. The CDR3 has 15 residues. Germline V lookup: CDR1 SGHRS, CDR2 YFSETQ. V shed 1 base and J 6 bases; nucleotides not matched to a gene: 1. The CDR3 coding sequence is TGCGCCAGCAGCTTGACTAGCGGGAGGGGCAATGAGCAGTTCTTC. Encoded protein: CASSLTSGRGNEQFF.